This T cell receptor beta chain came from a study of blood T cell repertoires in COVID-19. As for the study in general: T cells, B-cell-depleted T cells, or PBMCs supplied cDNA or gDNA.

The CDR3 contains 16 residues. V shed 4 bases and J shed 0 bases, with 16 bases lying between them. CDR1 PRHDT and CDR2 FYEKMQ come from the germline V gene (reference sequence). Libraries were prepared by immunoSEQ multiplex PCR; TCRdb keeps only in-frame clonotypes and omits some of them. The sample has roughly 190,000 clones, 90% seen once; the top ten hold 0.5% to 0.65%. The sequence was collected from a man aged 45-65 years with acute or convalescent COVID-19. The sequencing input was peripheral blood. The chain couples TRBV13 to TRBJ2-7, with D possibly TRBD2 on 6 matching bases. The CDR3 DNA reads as TGTGCCAGCAGCTCAAGGGCGGGACCGAGCTCCTACGAGCAGTACTTC. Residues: CASSSRAGPSSYEQYF.